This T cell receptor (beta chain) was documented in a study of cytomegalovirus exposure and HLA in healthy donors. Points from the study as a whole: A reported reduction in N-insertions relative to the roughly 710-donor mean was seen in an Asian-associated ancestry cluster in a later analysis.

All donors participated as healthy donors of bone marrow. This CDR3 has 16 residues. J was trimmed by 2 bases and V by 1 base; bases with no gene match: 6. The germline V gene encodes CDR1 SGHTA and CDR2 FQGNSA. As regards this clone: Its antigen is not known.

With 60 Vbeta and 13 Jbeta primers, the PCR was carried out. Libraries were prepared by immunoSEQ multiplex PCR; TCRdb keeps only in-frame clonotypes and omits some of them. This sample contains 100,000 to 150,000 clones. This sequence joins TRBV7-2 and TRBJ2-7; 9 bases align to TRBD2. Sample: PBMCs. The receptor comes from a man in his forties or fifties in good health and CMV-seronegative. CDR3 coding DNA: TGTGCCAGCAGCTTAGTTGGGACTAGCCCCCCCTACGAGCAGTACTTC. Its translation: CASSLVGTSPPYEQYF.